This T cell receptor (beta chain) was found in a study of T cells after yellow fever vaccination. General observations from the study: Some clonotypes were seen in both the CD4 and the CD8 compartments. These made up a small share and likely arose from convergent recombination. The study found a weaker secondary response that peaked faster, day 5 versus 15. After the booster, 96% of CD4 and about nine tenths of CD8 primary-response clones were re-detected.

Trimming pared 6 bases from V and 2 bases from J, leaving 13 bases between. The CDR3 covers 14 residues. Notes on this clonotype: Its antigen remains unidentified.

5'RACE template switching added a universal primer site and UMIs to TCR cDNA. TCRdb reprocessed the 5' RACE reads via MiXCR and lists one record per CDR3 protein. The sample shows about 340,000 distinct CDR3 sequences, 4% of them seen only once. This receptor was taken from a young man who received the YFV17D yellow fever vaccine. The chain combines TRBV12-3 or TRBV12-4 with TRBJ1-1; D not resolved. The source material was PBMCs, sampled 5 days after the yellow fever booster vaccination. The chain's CDR3 is CASSLEPPNTEAFF. CDR3 nucleotide sequence: TGTGCCAGCAGCTTGGAACCCCCCAACACTGAAGCTTTCTTT.